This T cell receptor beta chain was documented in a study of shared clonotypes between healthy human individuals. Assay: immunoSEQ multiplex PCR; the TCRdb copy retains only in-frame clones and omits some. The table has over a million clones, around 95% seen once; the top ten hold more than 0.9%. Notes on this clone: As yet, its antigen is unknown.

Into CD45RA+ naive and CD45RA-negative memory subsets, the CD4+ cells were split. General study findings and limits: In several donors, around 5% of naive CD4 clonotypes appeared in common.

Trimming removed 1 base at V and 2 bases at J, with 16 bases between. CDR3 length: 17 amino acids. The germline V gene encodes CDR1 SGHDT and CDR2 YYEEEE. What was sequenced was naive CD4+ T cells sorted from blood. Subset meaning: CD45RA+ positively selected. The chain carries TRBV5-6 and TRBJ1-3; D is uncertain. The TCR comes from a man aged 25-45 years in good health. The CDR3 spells CASSLYGEPHTGNTIYF. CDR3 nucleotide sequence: TGTGCCAGCAGCTTGTATGGGGAACCACACACTGGAAACACCATATATTTT.